Listed below are T cell receptor beta chains from one sample, sequenced in a study of blood T cells in healthy people across ages. TCRdb processed the 5' RACE reads anew with MiXCR; each CDR3 protein has one entry. The table lists over 1,500,000 distinct CDR3 sequences, roughly two fifths of them singletons, with 23% in the top ten. Specimen: blood. The receptors derive from a human donor in good health. Each CDR3 is given without its conserved first and last residue. The order of the fields is clone size, V gene, J gene, D gene, CDR3 protein. The D gene is left open where the match is weak. The listing skips clone size in some rows; elsewhere it reads once, few, many or a size class.

size: .
V: TRBV5-5
J: TRBJ2-7
D: .
CDR3: ASSPAVGSYEQY

size: few
V: TRBV29-1
J: TRBJ2-7
D: .
CDR3: SVGPRAGSYKQY

size: few
V: TRBV24-1
J: TRBJ2-1
D: TRBD1
CDR3: ATSDMGQGDNEQF

size: few
V: TRBV12-3/TRBV12-4
J: TRBJ2-7
D: TRBD2
CDR3: ASSFKRGAKTYEQY

size: .
V: TRBV29-1
J: TRBJ1-1
D: .
CDR3: SVDGLEGVPHMNTEAF

size: .
V: TRBV4-3
J: TRBJ2-1
D: .
CDR3: ASSQGTAGLSSNEQF

size: .
V: TRBV5-8
J: TRBJ1-5
D: .
CDR3: ASSSYRDQPQH

size: .
V: TRBV4-1
J: TRBJ1-2
D: TRBD1
CDR3: ASSQPTGPLSYGYT

size: few
V: TRBV9
J: TRBJ2-6
D: .
CDR3: ASSVGDTRSGANVRT

size: .
V: TRBV5-1
J: TRBJ2-1
D: .
CDR3: ASSPVTGVPSYNEQF

size: .
V: TRBV4-3
J: TRBJ2-7
D: .
CDR3: ASSQEPSSPSSEQY

size: .
V: TRBV7-2
J: TRBJ2-3
D: .
CDR3: ASSWQGVDTDTQY

size: .
V: TRBV7-9
J: TRBJ2-5
D: .
CDR3: ASSLAQTDNQETQY

size: .
V: TRBV5-1
J: TRBJ2-1
D: .
CDR3: ASIYSAGYNEQF

size: few
V: TRBV4-3
J: TRBJ2-1
D: TRBD2
CDR3: ASSQFGLAANNEQF

size: .
V: TRBV4-3
J: TRBJ2-1
D: TRBD1
CDR3: ASSRLTGITTWDSSNEQF

size: .
V: TRBV20-1
J: TRBJ1-2
D: .
CDR3: SARNGCYGYT

size: .
V: TRBV5-1
J: TRBJ2-6
D: .
CDR3: ASSALISSGANVQT

size: .
V: TRBV9
J: TRBJ2-1
D: .
CDR3: ASSEHPDFDEQF

size: few
V: TRBV9
J: TRBJ2-5
D: TRBD1
CDR3: ASSVDRGWKETQY

size: .
V: TRBV6-2/TRBV6-3
J: TRBJ2-3
D: .
CDR3: ASSEPSDFITTDTQY

size: few
V: TRBV5-5
J: TRBJ2-1
D: TRBD1
CDR3: ASSPDRGARNNEQF

size: .
V: TRBV10-3
J: TRBJ1-4
D: TRBD1
CDR3: AISAGGAGTNEKRF

size: .
V: TRBV4-2
J: TRBJ1-2
D: TRBD1
CDR3: ASSQEPGTAYGYT

size: few
V: TRBV11-2
J: .
D: TRBD1
CDR3: ASSFRTGLTYEQY

size: .
V: TRBV6-5
J: TRBJ2-1
D: .
CDR3: ASSPLKRGEQF

size: .
V: TRBV12-3/TRBV12-4
J: .
D: .
CDR3: ASSRDQETQF

size: .
V: TRBV28
J: TRBJ2-7
D: .
CDR3: ASSLQPGSYEQY

size: .
V: TRBV12-3/TRBV12-4
J: TRBJ1-4
D: .
CDR3: ASSPINEKLF